The present entry profiles one T cell receptor beta chain with its context. The antigen is unknown. On the basis of clinical symptoms, serum thyroxine and TRAb, thyroid ultrasound and orbital computed tomography, diagnoses were made. These data belong to a study of T cells in Graves' hyperthyroidism and ophthalmopathy. Study-level points and caveats: The blood repertoire included most of the expanded thyroid clonotypes above 0.001. From stable hyperthyroidism, ophthalmopathy was separated by a 13 V-J model.

RNA transcripts were the template for amplifying TCR beta CDR3 regions. The HTBI primer set drove a first-round RT-PCR of the TCR CDR3. TCRdb itself ran the multiplex PCR reads through MiXCR, one entry per CDR3 protein. The sample includes more than 300,000 distinct CDR3 sequences, about 12% of them seen just once. This CDR3 is built from 14 residues. Germline CDR1 reads DFQATT; CDR2 reads SNEGSKA (reference sequence). V shed 3 bases and J shed 8 bases, with 19 bases lying between them. The source of this sequence is a woman aged 18-29 years with Graves' hyperthyroidism. The sample was blood. V is TRBV20-1 and J is TRBJ1-2; TRBD1 might be the D (6 bases). The CDR3 protein is CSASPEIWGLGYTF. As DNA, the CDR3 is TGCAGTGCTAGTCCTGAAATTTGGGGGCTCGGCTACACCTTC.